A single sample gave rise to the 19 T cell receptor beta chains below, sequenced in a study of a mutant IDH1 vaccine in newly diagnosed glioma. Antigen specificity for these receptors is unknown. Data came from immunoSEQ multiplex PCR; TCRdb stores just in-frame clones and leaves some out. The repertoire consists of some 26,000 clones, with about 70% occurring once and the leading ten covering roughly 9.6%. The time point denotes: week 11, during vaccination. Mutant IDH1 20-mer peptide, at 300 ug, made up each vaccine dose, with topical imiquimod. The source material was peripheral blood mononuclear cells (PBMCs), sampled from a glioma patient whose treatment included an IDH1 peptide vaccine. The receptor set was obtained from a man between 18 and 35 years old with glioma. Some clones in this sample may be carry-over from other donors' samples.

The gene calls are TRBV10-1 and TRBJ1-4; D ambiguous. V lost 3 bases and J 6 bases, leaving 11 bases between the germline ends. Looked up from germline, CDR1 is WNHNN and CDR2 is SYGVQD (reference sequence). This CDR3 is 14 amino acids long. In nucleotides, the CDR3 is TGCGCCAGCAGTGAATGCAGTCCTCATGAAAAACTGTTTTTT. Its protein product is CASSECSPHEKLFF.

The V call is TRBV4-1, the J call TRBJ2-7; D may be TRBD1 (6 bases). The CDR3 has 12 amino acids. Germline loops: CDR1 MGHRA, CDR2 YSYEKL. V dropped 0 bases and J dropped 7 bases, with 7 bases sitting between them. CDR3 sequence reads: CASSQDQGEQYF. The CDR3 coding sequence is TGCGCCAGCAGCCAAGATCAGGGGGAGCAGTACTTC.

The V gene is TRBV19, the J gene TRBJ1-1; D gene uncertain. The CDR3 has 12 residues. V was shortened by 3 bases and J by 6 bases, with 8 bases between the two germline ends. CDR1 and CDR2 (germline): LNHDA, SQIVND (reference sequence). The CDR3 coding sequence is TGTGCCAGTAGTATGCCAGGCCCTGAAGCTTTCTTT. It encodes CASSMPGPEAFF.

This clone has just a few counts. This chain joins TRBV2 and TRBJ1-1, with no clear D. The V end was cut by 7 bases, the J end by 4 bases, with 16 bases between. Looked up from germline, CDR1 is SNHLY and CDR2 is FYNNEI. This CDR3 is 14 amino acids long. The CDR3 loop reads CASNREAVGTEAFF. The CDR3 coding sequence is TGTGCCAGCAATCGAGAAGCTGTCGGCACTGAAGCTTTCTTT.

The chain combines TRBV27 with TRBJ2-7; 7 bases line up with TRBD1. J gave up 5 bases and V 6 bases, and 7 bases lay outside the gene matches. From germline, CDR1 is MNHEY and CDR2 SMNVEV (reference sequence). This CDR3 region has 13 residues. CDR3 in DNA: TGTGCCAGCAGCCAGACAGGGTTACACGAGCAGTACTTC. This sequence encodes CASSQTGLHEQYF.

The chain is built from TRBV19 and TRBJ1-4, with 8 bases lining up with TRBD1. This CDR3 is 14 amino acids long. V lost 6 bases, J lost 6 bases, and 6 bases stayed unmatched. Germline values: CDR1 LNHDA, CDR2 SQIVND (reference sequence). In DNA, the CDR3 is TGTGCCAGTAGGCACAGGGGGATGGATGAAAAACTGTTTTTT. It is translated as CASRHRGMDEKLFF. The whole variable domain, filled in from reference TRBV19 and TRBJ1-4, reads DGGITQSPKYLFRKEGQNVTLSCEQNLNHDAMYWYRQDPGQGLRLIYYSQIVNDFQKGDIAEGYSVSREKKESFPLTVTSAQKNPTAFYLCASRHRGMDEKLFFGSGTQLSVL.

The chain recombines TRBV7-2 with TRBJ1-5, with 7 positions matching TRBD1. Losses at the gene ends were 3 bases for V and 6 bases for J; bases not matched to a gene: 2. The CDR3 totals 13 residues. Germline V gene lookup returns CDR1 SGHTA and CDR2 FQGNSA. CDR3 amino acids: CASSFTGVQPQHF. DNA of the CDR3: TGTGCCAGCAGCTTCACAGGGGTTCAGCCCCAGCATTTT.

V gene TRBV7-9 combines with J gene TRBJ1-1, with 8 bases lining up with TRBD1. CDR1 is SEHNR and CDR2 is FQNEAQ in the germline V gene (reference sequence). The CDR3 has 12 amino acids. V lost 1 base and J lost 11; bases outside the gene matches: 3. The CDR3 protein is CASSLGTGTAFF. The DNA for the CDR3 is TGTGCCAGCAGCTTAGGGACAGGGACGGCTTTCTTT.

The chain employs TRBV2 and TRBJ2-3; 12 positions match TRBD2. Losses at the gene ends were 10 bases for V and 4 bases for J; bases not matched to a gene: 6. Germline assignment: CDR1 SNHLY and CDR2 FYNNEI. This CDR3 region has 14 residues. The CDR3 DNA reads as TGTGCCACCAGGACTAGCGGGGTTCCAGATACGCAGTATTTT. Protein sequence: CATRTSGVPDTQYF.

The gene calls are TRBV6-6 and TRBJ2-3; D is perhaps TRBD1 or TRBD2 (6 bases each). Germline CDR1 and CDR2: MNHNY and SVGAGI (reference sequence). The CDR3 spans 16 residues. Trimming removed 5 bases at V and 1 base at J, with 16 bases between. The CDR3 protein is CASSNPRGLGTDTQYF. The CDR3 coding sequence is TGTGCCAGCAGTAATCCTCGGGGGCTGGGCACAGATACGCAGTATTTT.

The chain combines TRBV30 with TRBJ1-2; TRBD1 aligns across 9 bases. J gave up 3 bases and V 3 bases, and 5 bases lay outside the gene matches. The CDR3 sequence is 14 residues long. Germline V gene sequence: CDR1 GTSNPN, CDR2 SVGIG (reference sequence). The CDR3 protein is CAWSWRQGDYGYTF. CDR3 nucleotides: TGTGCCTGGAGCTGGAGACAGGGGGACTATGGCTACACCTTC.

The chain recombines TRBV7-8 with TRBJ2-7; 14 bases are a match to TRBD2. V shed 4 bases and J 7 bases; nucleotides not matched to a gene: 6. This CDR3 region has 15 residues. In germline, CDR1 is SGHVS, CDR2 FQNEAQ. The CDR3 spells CASSSRLAGGGEQYF. As DNA, the CDR3 is TGTGCCAGCAGCTCACGACTAGCGGGAGGGGGTGAGCAGTACTTC.

This clone was observed a few times. The V call is TRBV19, the J call TRBJ1-2; TRBD1 matches 8 bases. The CDR3 is 15 residues long. Germline trimming cut 0 bases from V and 8 bases from J; bases unmatched to any gene: 8. Germline loops: CDR1 LNHDA, CDR2 SQIVND (reference sequence). The CDR3 reads CASSIDGQGLNGYTF. DNA for the CDR3: TGTGCCAGTAGTATAGATGGACAGGGTCTCAACGGCTACACCTTC.

CDR3: CAWSWSSVGYGYTF. CDR3 nucleotides: TGTGCCTGGAGTTGGTCGTCCGTGGGCTATGGCTACACCTTC. This chain uses TRBV30 with TRBJ1-2; D is unresolved. Germline lookup yields CDR1 GTSNPN and CDR2 SVGIG (reference sequence). This CDR3 is built from 14 residues. V lost 2 bases to trimming and J lost 4 bases, with 14 bases between them.

In this sample, this clone turned up once. The gene calls are TRBV6-5 and TRBJ1-5; no firm D call. Per germline, CDR1 MNHEY and CDR2 SVGAGI. The CDR3 loop spans 14 amino acids. Trimming cost V 8 bases and J 0 bases, with 11 bases left between them. The CDR3 is CASQPGSSNQPQHF. In DNA form, the CDR3 reads TGTGCCAGCCAACCGGGTTCTAGCAATCAGCCCCAGCATTTT.

The rearrangement links TRBV6-1 to TRBJ2-1; D remains unclear. Germline V gene sequence: CDR1 MNHNS, CDR2 SASEGT. With 3 bases removed from V and 9 bases from J, the gap between germline ends came to 6 bases. There are 11 residues in the CDR3. The DNA for the CDR3 is TGTGCCAGCAGTGATTTCATTGAGCAGTTCTTC. As protein: CASSDFIEQFF.

This clone was picked up a small number of times. The rearrangement uses TRBV7-2 and TRBJ1-3; D is ambiguous. The germline gives CDR1 SGHTA, CDR2 FQGNSA. CDR3 length: 16 amino acids. Trimming took off 1 base at V and 0 bases at J, with 10 bases between the two ends. CDR3 nucleotide sequence: TGTGCCAGCAGCTTAGTCCGGGCGAGCTCTGGAAACACCATATATTTT. Translated, it gives CASSLVRASSGNTIYF.

The rearrangement uses TRBV29-1 and TRBJ1-1, with D hard to call. Trimming took off 7 bases at V and 0 bases at J, with 12 bases between the two ends. This CDR3 spans 13 amino acids. Germline CDR1 is SQVTM and CDR2 is ANQGSEA. The CDR3 spells CSALQRLNTEAFF. The CDR3, as DNA: TGCAGCGCCCTACAACGATTGAACACTGAAGCTTTCTTT.

The V gene is TRBV5-1, the J gene TRBJ1-6, with D possibly TRBD1 on 6 matching bases. The germline V gene has CDR1 SGHRS and CDR2 YFSETQ. This CDR3 has 15 residues. V lost 1 base to trimming and J lost 10 bases, with 15 bases between them. CDR3 DNA: TGCGCCAGCAGCTTGTACCACGGGGGGCAGTCACCCCTCCACTTT. Its translation is CASSLYHGGQSPLHF.